This TCR beta chain comes out of a study of response to subunit inactivated influenza vaccine. Study results and caveats: With each seasonal influenza vaccination, the authors suggested, few new T cells are recruited.

A remark on this clonotype: What it binds is unknown.

V gave up 4 bases and J gave up 11 bases; unmatched junction bases: 12. Germline lookup yields CDR1 LGHNA and CDR2 YNFKEQ. The CDR3 totals 15 residues. TCRdb used MiXCR to reprocess the RT-PCR reads, holding one entry per CDR3 protein. The sample lists about 520,000 distinct CDR3 sequences; roughly 7.9% were seen once. The sequences come from PBMCs from blood, collected less than 25 months after vaccination. The chain links TRBV4-2 to TRBJ2-1, with 9 nucleotides matching TRBD1. The clonotype was recovered from a man aged 50-75 years who received an inactivated influenza vaccine. CDR3 sequence: CASSLRQGDPEQQFF. DNA of the CDR3: TGTGCCAGCAGCCTTCGACAGGGGGACCCTGAGCAGCAGTTCTTC.